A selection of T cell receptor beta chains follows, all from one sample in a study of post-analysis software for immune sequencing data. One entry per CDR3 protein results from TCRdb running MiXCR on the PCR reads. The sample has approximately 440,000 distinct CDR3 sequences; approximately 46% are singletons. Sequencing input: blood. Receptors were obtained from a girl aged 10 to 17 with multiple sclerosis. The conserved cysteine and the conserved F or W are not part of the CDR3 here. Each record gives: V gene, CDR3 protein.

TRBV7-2	ASSSWLAGSYEQY
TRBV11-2	ASSPIGQGRRETQY
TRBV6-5	ASSYSSDSAGGVGELF
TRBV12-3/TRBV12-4	ASSFDNLNYGYT
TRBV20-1	SALWDRGAEQY
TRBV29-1	SAGGDTEAF
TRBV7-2	ASSLVLATGEQF
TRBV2	ASSEGQTPNYGYT
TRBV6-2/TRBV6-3	ASSPRDAGSIGGQF
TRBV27	ASSSDPRQGRADTQY
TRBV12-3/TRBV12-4	ASSFRTSGSPETQY
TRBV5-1	ASSLLAGTSGRASYEQY
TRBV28	ASSRLGGASYNEQF
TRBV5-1	ASSTTISTDTQY
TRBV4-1	ASSQVGKVRDSPRH
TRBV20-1	SARDPRGGFNEQF
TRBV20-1	SARGRLAGGRNTQY
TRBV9	ASSVREFETQY
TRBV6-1	ASSGALHTEAF
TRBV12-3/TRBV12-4	ASSWSGESYNEQF
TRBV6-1	ASTDVGPTDTQY
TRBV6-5	VSSGMNTEAF
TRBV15	ATSRDRATSGIEQF
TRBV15	ATSRRRARGNQPQH
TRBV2	ASRGTGRSGANVLT
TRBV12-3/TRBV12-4	ASSWENTEAF
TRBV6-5	ASSYYILAGIGNEQY
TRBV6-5	ASSYSRGQPQH
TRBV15	ATSRERQGIGQRADTQY
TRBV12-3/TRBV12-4	ASTLGGIRDTQY
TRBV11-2	AVTGVNYEQY
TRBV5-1	ASSLDGTSGRDTQY
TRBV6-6	ASSYSTCGMDLGY
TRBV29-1	SAIPGTLDYEQY
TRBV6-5	ASSRAGQEQY
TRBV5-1	ASSFAGLYEQY
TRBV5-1	ASSVSGLTDTQY
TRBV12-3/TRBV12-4	ASSLVGAANEKLF
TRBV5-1	ASTVVGVNTDTQY
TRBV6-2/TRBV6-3	ASSPPSEKLF
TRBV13	ASSPRLAGDVDTQY
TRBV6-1	ASSSGQIQETQY
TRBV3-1	ASSSVTGDTQY
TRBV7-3	ASSLSNDLSHEQF
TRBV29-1	SAIAGAKNIQY
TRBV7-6	ASSLVQGDSYEQY
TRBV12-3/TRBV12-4	ASSHSGTRSNQPQH
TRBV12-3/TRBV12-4	ASSFPGPDNNEQF
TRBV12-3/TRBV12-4	ASSFAGTGNGYT
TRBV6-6	ASSWGASGGAETQY
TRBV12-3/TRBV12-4	ASSPYLAGGLYNEQF
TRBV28	ASSLGLAVETQY
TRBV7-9	ASSAGDRGRDEQY
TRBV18	ASSPTFPPSYEQY
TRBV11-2	ASSTGTGAIVSYNEQF
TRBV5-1	ASSVIAGGSYNEQY
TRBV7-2	ASSLNSRSSGNTIY
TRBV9	ASSVKGQGGEKLF
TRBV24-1	ATSDEDSNTDTQY
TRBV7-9	ASSFGQDGYT